This TCR beta chain was documented in a study of cytomegalovirus exposure and HLA in healthy donors. General study points: Certain indistinguishable V segments, among them TRBV6-2 and TRBV6-3, were excluded. A cluster of highly shared sequence variants was likely a sequencing artifact. The authors later linked a missense DCLRE1C variant to TCR beta V- and J-gene trimming. Most TCR sequences showed up rarely, but some public TCRs showed up in many donors.

Germline V CDR1 and CDR2: LNHDA, SQIVND (reference sequence). CDR3 length equals 18 residues. V gave up 6 bases and J gave up 0 bases, with 18 bases separating them. With respect to this clone: The antigen is not known.

PCR employed 60 Vbeta and 13 Jbeta primers. Method: immunoSEQ multiplex PCR; TCRdb's copy keeps in-frame clones and lacks some. The data show more than 100,000 clones, with roughly 80% seen just once and roughly 30% held by the top ten. The sample consisted of PBMCs. The TCR was taken from a man in his sixties in good health and CMV-seropositive. The chain uses TRBV19 and TRBJ1-6, with no clear D. CDR3 bases: TGTGCCAGTAGCCCTATAGCAAGTCCCAGCTCCTATAATTCACCCCTCCACTTT. Its protein is CASSPIASPSSYNSPLHF.